What follows are 15 T cell receptor beta chains derived from one specimen sequenced in a study of T cell responses to AZD1222 COVID-19 vaccine. TCRdb's copy holds only in-frame clones and misses some; the assay was immunoSEQ multiplex PCR. The profile shows over 100,000 clones, around 90% of them singletons. Sequences were derived from peripheral blood, sampled on day 0 of AZD1222 vaccination. The receptor source for this set is an adult in good health.

This CDR3 reads CASSLNGYEQYF. The DNA of the CDR3 is TGTGCCAGCAGCTTGAACGGATACGAGCAGTACTTC. This chain links TRBV5-4 with TRBJ2-7; D gene ambiguous. The CDR3 has 12 residues. V was pared by 1 base and J by 4 bases, with 6 bases between. CDR1 is SGHNT and CDR2 is YYREEE in the germline V gene (reference sequence). The variable domain in full, with the rest retrieved from reference TRBV5-4 and TRBJ2-7, is ETGVTQSPTHLIKTRGQQVTLRCSSQSGHNTVSWYQQALGQGPQFIFQYYREEENGRGNFPPRFSGLQFPNYSSELNVNALELDDSALYLCASSLNGYEQYFGPGTRLTVT.

The chain joins TRBV4-2 to TRBJ1-3, with a weak D call TRBD1 (6 bases). Per germline, CDR1 LGHNA and CDR2 YNFKEQ. V lost 4 bases, J lost 0 bases, and 13 bases lay in between. CDR3 size: 16 residues. The CDR3 sequence is CASSPAGDHSGNTIYF. The CDR3 DNA follows: TGTGCCAGCAGCCCAGCAGGGGACCACTCTGGAAACACCATATATTTT.

The rearrangement joins TRBV4-1 to TRBJ2-7, with 10 bases identical to TRBD1. The junction had 9 bases not matched to a gene; V was cut back by 0 bases and J by 4 bases. The V gene's germline CDR1 is MGHRA and CDR2 YSYEKL. This CDR3 spans 17 amino acids. CDR3 DNA: TGCGCCAGCAGCCAAGACCAGGGACAGGGGATGGCATACGAGCAGTACTTC. Translated: CASSQDQGQGMAYEQYF.

CDR3 DNA: TGTGCCAGCAGCCGAGGCGACACTTCTCATGAAAAACTGTTTTTT. This sequence encodes CASSRGDTSHEKLFF. This chain uses TRBV28 with TRBJ1-4; D gene uncertain. Germline lookup yields CDR1 MDHEN and CDR2 SYDVKM. Trimming removed 6 bases from V and 6 bases from J, with 17 bases in between. There are 15 residues in the CDR3. Combining the CDR3 with reference TRBV28 and TRBJ1-4 gives the whole variable domain DVKVTQSSRYLVKRTGEKVFLECVQDMDHENMFWYRQDPGLGLRLIYFSYDVKMKEKGDIPEGYSVSREKKERFSLILESASTNQTSMYLCASSRGDTSHEKLFFGSGTQLSVL.

The chain has TRBV7-2 and TRBJ2-3; tentative D call: TRBD2 (6 bases). The V end was cut by 4 bases, the J end by 8 bases, with 7 bases between. This CDR3 comprises 11 residues. Germline CDR1 and CDR2: SGHTA and FQGNSA. CDR3 nucleotides: TGTGCCAGCAGCTGGGGACTTACGCAGTATTTT. Amino acid sequence: CASSWGLTQYF.

The gene calls are TRBV5-1 and TRBJ1-1, with D perhaps matching TRBD1 (5 bases). Deletions cut 5 bases from V and 0 bases from J, with 11 bases between. This CDR3 is 14 amino acids long. Germline loops: CDR1 SGHRS, CDR2 YFSETQ. CDR3 DNA: TGCGCCAGCAGTTCAGGGAACTTGAACACTGAAGCTTTCTTT. Its translation is CASSSGNLNTEAFF. The variable domain in full, with the rest retrieved from reference TRBV5-1 and TRBJ1-1, is KAGVTQTPRYLIKTRGQQVTLSCSPISGHRSVSWYQQTPGQGLQFLFEYFSETQRNKGNFPGRFSGRQFSNSRSEMNVSTLELGDSALYLCASSSGNLNTEAFFGQGTRLTVV.

This clone showed up just once. V is TRBV18 and J is TRBJ2-2, with D unresolved. V shed 1 base and J shed 3 bases, with 9 bases lying between them. The CDR3 loop spans 15 amino acids. Germline loops: CDR1 KGHSH, CDR2 LQKENI. The CDR3 DNA is TGTGCCAGCTCACCACGGACCGGAGACACCGGGGAGCTGTTTTTT. Protein sequence: CASSPRTGDTGELFF.

This chain uses TRBV24-1 with TRBJ1-2; maybe TRBD1 (5 bases). Germline CDR1 KGHDR, CDR2 SFDVKD. This CDR3 has 17 amino acids. V lost 4 bases, J lost 3 bases, and 20 bases lay in between. Here the CDR3 DNA reads TGTGCCACCAGTGACTCCAGGGCAGGGAAGGTTGACTATGGCTACACCTTC. As protein: CATSDSRAGKVDYGYTF.

This clone was counted a single time. The chain recombines TRBV20-1 with TRBJ1-1; the D is unclear. Germline V CDR1 and CDR2: DFQATT, SNEGSKA (reference sequence). V was pared by 5 bases and J by 3 bases, with 7 bases between. This CDR3 has 11 amino acids. CDR3 protein: CSAPEYTEAFF. CDR3 DNA: TGCAGTGCTCCAGAGTACACTGAAGCTTTCTTT.

On this clone: The junction departs from the called germline gene at one end, perhaps through a read error. V gene TRBV7-7 combines with J gene TRBJ2-1, with 7 bases fitting TRBD1. The CDR3 totals 14 residues. Germline-derived CDR1 and CDR2 are SSHAT and FNYEAQ (reference sequence). This CDR3 is CASSLLRQGSEQFF. Here the CDR3 DNA reads TGTGCTAGCAGCTTACTGAGACAGGGTAGCGAGCAGTTCTTC.

A few counts support this clone. The chain carries TRBV19 and TRBJ2-2, with D possibly being TRBD1 (6 bases). Germline CDR1 LNHDA, CDR2 SQIVND (reference sequence). Deletions cut 5 bases from V and 9 bases from J, with 16 bases between. This CDR3 is built from 14 residues. The CDR3 DNA reads as TGTGCCAGTAGTCGGTCGTCAGGGGAAAGGGAGCTGTTTTTT. Translation gives CASSRSSGERELFF.

The chain is built from TRBV28 and TRBJ1-2, with unresolved D. V gave up 5 bases and J gave up 7 bases, with 17 bases separating them. Germline V CDR1 and CDR2: MDHEN, SYDVKM. The CDR3 contains 14 residues. The DNA of the CDR3 is TGTGCCAGCAGTAAATGGGCGCGCAGGAGTGGCTACACCTTC. Residues: CASSKWARRSGYTF.

The rearrangement joins TRBV3-1 (or the pseudogene TRBV3-2) to TRBJ1-4, with TRBD1 as a possible D gene (6 bases). CDR1 and CDR2 from the germline V gene are LGHDT and YNNKEL (reference sequence). The CDR3 spans 15 residues. The V end was cut by 1 base, the J end by 8 bases, with 14 bases between. The CDR3 sequence: CASSQVGGIREKLFF. CDR3 coding DNA: TGTGCCAGCAGCCAAGTAGGGGGGATTAGGGAAAAACTGTTTTTT.

CDR3 sequence: CASSQNREANYGYTF. CDR3 in DNA: TGTGCCAGTAGTCAGAACAGGGAAGCTAACTATGGCTACACCTTC. J is TRBJ1-2 and V is TRBV19, with D possibly TRBD1 on 6 matching bases. The CDR3 runs 15 residues. Trimming stripped 5 bases from V and 0 bases from J, with 13 bases between. Germline-derived CDR1 and CDR2 are LNHDA and SQIVND (reference sequence).

This chain links TRBV10-2 with TRBJ2-3; 7 bases line up with TRBD1. The CDR3 covers 14 residues. Germline V gene data show CDR1 as WSHSY and CDR2 as SAAADI. With 6 bases clipped from V and 0 bases from J, the junction kept 3 bases outside the gene matches. The chain's CDR3 is CASSEGASTDTQYF. CDR3 nucleotides: TGCGCCAGCAGCGAGGGGGCAAGCACAGATACGCAGTATTTT.